A single sample is the source of the 21 T cell receptor beta chains below, sequenced in a study of control samples from healthy donors and cancer patients. TCRdb keeps only in-frame clones here, not all; method: immunoSEQ multiplex PCR. The table shows more than 140,000 clones, with 94% occurring only once. The sample taken for sequencing was blood. The receptors were sampled from a man in his forties in good health.

The J gene is TRBJ2-7, the V gene TRBV28; D uncertain. Germline V lookup: CDR1 MDHEN, CDR2 SYDVKM. Trimming pared 1 base from V and 4 bases from J, leaving 8 bases between. This CDR3 region has 13 residues. CDR3 DNA sequence: TGTGCCAGCAGTTTATCATCCCGGTACGAGCAGTACTTC. It codes for CASSLSSRYEQYF.

The chain combines TRBV6-5 with TRBJ1-5; D unclear. The CDR3 length is 15 residues. Germline CDR1 reads MNHEY; CDR2 reads SVGAGI. V lost 4 bases, J lost 7 bases, and 17 bases lay in between. The CDR3, as DNA: TGTGCCAGCAGTTCCCGTTTTGCTTCTATCCAGCCCCAGCATTTT. Translation: CASSSRFASIQPQHF.

This clone is a singleton in its sample. The rearrangement uses TRBV10-2 and TRBJ2-7; TRBD2 aligns across 7 bases. The germline V gene encodes CDR1 WSHSY and CDR2 SAAADI. CDR3 length: 13 amino acids. The ends lost 4 bases at V and 4 bases at J; junction bases unmatched: 4. CDR3 amino acids: CASSATGGYEQYF. The CDR3 DNA follows: TGCGCCAGCAGTGCCACGGGGGGTTACGAGCAGTACTTC.

The chain uses TRBV4-2 and TRBJ2-7; the D gene could be TRBD1 or TRBD2 (5 bases each). This CDR3 has 14 residues. Germline V gene lookup returns CDR1 LGHNA and CDR2 YNFKEQ. With 4 bases removed from V and 5 bases from J, the gap between germline ends came to 15 bases. The CDR3 here is CASSLGTALDEQYF. In DNA, the CDR3 is TGTGCCAGCAGCCTAGGGACGGCTCTCGACGAGCAGTACTTC.

The count of this clone is one. The chain has TRBV13 and TRBJ1-2; maybe TRBD1 (5 bases). Trimming removed 0 bases from V and 7 bases from J, with 15 bases in between. The CDR3 extends over 15 amino acids. Germline lookup yields CDR1 PRHDT and CDR2 FYEKMQ (reference sequence). The CDR3 loop reads CASSLGQAGLGGYTF. The CDR3 DNA is TGTGCCAGCAGCTTAGGCCAGGCAGGGTTGGGTGGCTACACCTTC. The full variable domain, rest sourced from reference TRBV13 and TRBJ1-2, is AAGVIQSPRHLIKEKRETATLKCYPIPRHDTVYWYQQGPGQDPQFLISFYEKMQSDKGSIPDRFSAQQFSDYHSELNMSSLELGDSALYFCASSLGQAGLGGYTFGSGTRLTVV.

The rearrangement uses TRBV18 and TRBJ1-1, with no clear D. Trimming stripped 0 bases from V and 1 base from J, with 9 bases between. The CDR3 is made up of 15 amino acids. Germline loops: CDR1 KGHSH, CDR2 LQKENI. The CDR3 loop is CASSPPVIRNTEAFF. The CDR3 bases are TGTGCCAGCTCACCACCGGTGATACGGAACACTGAAGCTTTCTTT.

V and J are TRBV6-5 and TRBJ2-7; 9 nucleotides match TRBD1. The length of the CDR3 is 15 residues. CDR1 is MNHEY, CDR2 SVGAGI, per germline. V shed 5 bases, J shed 3 bases, and the junction held 8 bases outside the gene matches. CDR3 nucleotide sequence: TGTGCCAGCAGTCGGACAGGGGCCGGCCACTACGAGCAGTACTTC. Amino acid sequence: CASSRTGAGHYEQYF.

V usage is TRBV6-5 and J usage is TRBJ2-5; tentative D call: TRBD2 (6 bases). The length of the CDR3 is 14 residues. In germline, CDR1 is MNHEY, CDR2 SVGAGI. With 0 bases removed from V and 5 bases from J, the gap between germline ends came to 10 bases. DNA of the CDR3: TGTGCCAGCAGTTACTCGGAGGGTCGGGAGACCCAGTACTTC. It encodes CASSYSEGRETQYF.

This clone is classed as medium-sized. V and J are TRBV15 and TRBJ2-7, with 8 bases lining up with TRBD1. The CDR3 has 13 residues. Germline CDR1 and CDR2: LNHNV and YYDKDF (reference sequence). The V and J ends lost 5 bases and 2 bases, in that order; junction bases with no gene match: 2. The CDR3 nucleotides are TGTGCCACCAGCGGACAGGGTCCCTACGAGCAGTACTTC. Translation: CATSGQGPYEQYF.

The chain joins TRBV21-1 to TRBJ1-4. TRBV21-1 corresponds to a pseudogene. This CDR3 region has 11 residues. CDR3 DNA sequence: TGTGCCAGCGGGGATAATGAAAAACTGTTTTTT. This encodes CASGDNEKLFF.

The V and J genes are TRBV12-3 or TRBV12-4 and TRBJ1-5; no definite D call. The V end lost 7 bases, the J end lost 4 bases, and 5 bases lay between the germline ends. The CDR3 is made up of 11 amino acids. CDR3 DNA: TGTGCCAGCATGACGAATCAGCCCCAGCATTTT. It translates to CASMTNQPQHF.

This clone was detected a few times. The same CDR3 can be traced to other DNA sequences in this sample. The chain carries TRBV7-2 and TRBJ1-2; 8 bases match TRBD1. In germline, CDR1 is SGHTA, CDR2 FQGNSA. The CDR3 has 14 residues. V shed 8 bases and J 1 base; nucleotides not matched to a gene: 6. The CDR3 DNA sequence: TGTGCCAGCTCCCCGGACAGGGTTAACTATGGCTACACCTTC. Amino acids: CASSPDRVNYGYTF.

The V call is TRBV2, the J call TRBJ2-3, with 7 positions matching TRBD1. CDR1 is SNHLY and CDR2 is FYNNEI in the germline V gene. The CDR3 has 18 residues. V dropped 2 bases and J dropped 0; count of bases not matched to a gene: 11. CDR3 bases: TGTGCCAGCAGTGAAAACGACAGGGTTTGGCGTAGCACAGATACGCAGTATTTT. This encodes CASSENDRVWRSTDTQYF.

The gene calls are TRBV27 and TRBJ2-2; D might be TRBD2 (5 bases). Looked up from germline, CDR1 is MNHEY and CDR2 is SMNVEV (reference sequence). Trimming cost V 5 bases and J 5 bases, with 21 bases left between them. This CDR3 is 17 amino acids long. As DNA, the CDR3 is TGTGCCAGCAGTCTTGCTTCTAGCAGAGACCGGACCGGGGAGCTGTTTTTT. It translates to CASSLASSRDRTGELFF.

This clone is a singleton in its sample. This chain links TRBV19 with TRBJ2-2; 9 positions agree with TRBD1. J gave up 4 bases and V 5 bases, and 5 bases lay outside the gene matches. The CDR3 consists of 15 residues. Looked up from germline, CDR1 is LNHDA and CDR2 is SQIVND (reference sequence). The CDR3 DNA is TGTGCCAGTAGTGGACAGGGGATAGGCACCGGGGAGCTGTTTTTT. Its protein is CASSGQGIGTGELFF.

The rearrangement uses TRBV28 and TRBJ2-7; D possibly corresponds to TRBD1 (5 bases). This CDR3 is built from 16 residues. Germline V gene sequence: CDR1 MDHEN, CDR2 SYDVKM. V was cut by 6 bases and J by 2 bases, with 20 bases left in between. This CDR3 is CASSPGLKTAPYEQYF. The CDR3 DNA sequence: TGTGCCAGCAGCCCAGGCCTGAAGACAGCCCCCTACGAGCAGTACTTC.

The rearrangement uses TRBV7-2 and TRBJ1-6, with D perhaps matching TRBD1 (5 bases). V lost 6 bases, J lost 7 bases, and 10 bases lay in between. This CDR3 is built from 13 residues. Per the germline V gene, CDR1 is SGHTA and CDR2 is FQGNSA. The CDR3 here is CASRGVRNSPLHF. The DNA for the CDR3 is TGTGCCAGCAGGGGGGTCAGAAATTCACCCCTCCACTTT.

This chain connects TRBV5-1 to TRBJ2-1, with 8 bases that match TRBD2. The CDR3 totals 16 residues. Germline CDR1 SGHRS, CDR2 YFSETQ. The V and J ends lost 4 bases and 3 bases, in that order; junction bases with no gene match: 9. CDR3 residues: CASSLIAGKFYNEQFF. Written as DNA, the CDR3 is TGCGCCAGCAGCCTCATAGCGGGAAAATTCTACAATGAGCAGTTCTTC.

The genes are TRBV4-1 and TRBJ2-1; D may be TRBD1 or TRBD2 (5 bases each). CDR3 length: 14 residues. The V end was cut by 0 bases, the J end by 7 bases, with 10 bases between. Germline CDR1 and CDR2: MGHRA and YSYEKL. CDR3: CASSQEAGTNEQFF. The CDR3 coding sequence is TGCGCCAGCAGCCAAGAGGCAGGGACGAATGAGCAGTTCTTC.

V is TRBV5-4 and J is TRBJ1-2, with TRBD1 matching 8 bases. Germline V lookup: CDR1 SGHNT, CDR2 YYREEE (reference sequence). CDR3 length equals 14 residues. Trimming cost V 3 bases and J 2 bases; bases outside gene matches: 3. CDR3 in DNA: TGTGCCAGCAGCTCAACAGGGGGGAACTATGGCTACACCTTC. Protein product: CASSSTGGNYGYTF.

The rearrangement joins TRBV7-9 to TRBJ2-3; perhaps TRBD1 as D (6 bases). The CDR3 sequence is 13 residues long. V shed 5 bases and J shed 3 bases, with 9 bases lying between them. Germline CDR1 is SEHNR and CDR2 is FQNEAQ (reference sequence). The CDR3 DNA reads TGTGCCAGCAGCCCGGACAGTACAGATACGCAGTATTTT. The encoded protein is CASSPDSTDTQYF. The full variable domain, with the rest looked up from reference TRBV7-9 and TRBJ2-3, is DTGVSQNPRHKITKRGQNVTFRCDPISEHNRLYWYRQTLGQGPEFLTYFQNEAQLEKSRLLSDRFSAERPKGSFSTLEIQRTEQGDSAMYLCASSPDSTDTQYFGPGTRLTVL.